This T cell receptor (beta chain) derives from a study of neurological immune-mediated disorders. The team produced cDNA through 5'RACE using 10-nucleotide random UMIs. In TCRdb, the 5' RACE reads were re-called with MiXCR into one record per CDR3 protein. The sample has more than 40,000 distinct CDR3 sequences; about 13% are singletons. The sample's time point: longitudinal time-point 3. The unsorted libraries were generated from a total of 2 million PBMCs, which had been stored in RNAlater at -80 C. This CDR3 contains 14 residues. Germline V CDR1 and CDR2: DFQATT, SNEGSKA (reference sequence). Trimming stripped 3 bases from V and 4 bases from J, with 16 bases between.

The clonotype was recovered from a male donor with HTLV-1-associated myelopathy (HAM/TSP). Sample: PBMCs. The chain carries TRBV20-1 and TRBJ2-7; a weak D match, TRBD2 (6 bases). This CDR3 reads CSASPSTGGYEQYF. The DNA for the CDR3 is TGCAGTGCTAGCCCCTCTACCGGGGGTTACGAGCAGTACTTC.